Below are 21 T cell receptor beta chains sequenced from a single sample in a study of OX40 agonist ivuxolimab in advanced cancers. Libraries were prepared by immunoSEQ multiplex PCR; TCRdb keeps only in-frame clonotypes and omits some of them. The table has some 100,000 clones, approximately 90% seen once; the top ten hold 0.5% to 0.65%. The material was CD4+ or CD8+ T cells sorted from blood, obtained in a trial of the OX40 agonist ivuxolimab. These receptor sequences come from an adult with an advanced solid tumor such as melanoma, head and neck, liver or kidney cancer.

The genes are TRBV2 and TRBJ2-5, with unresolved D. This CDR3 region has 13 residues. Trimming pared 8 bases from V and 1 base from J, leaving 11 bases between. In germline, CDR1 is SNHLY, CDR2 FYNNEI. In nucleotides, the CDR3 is TGTGCCAGCGGTCGTCTCAGCCAAGAGACCCAGTACTTC. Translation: CASGRLSQETQYF.

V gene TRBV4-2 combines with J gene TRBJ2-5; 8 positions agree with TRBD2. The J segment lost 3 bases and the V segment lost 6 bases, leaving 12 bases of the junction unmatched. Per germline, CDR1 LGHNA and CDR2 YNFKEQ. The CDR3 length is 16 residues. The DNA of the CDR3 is TGTGCCAGCAGTTCACAGCGGGAGAGAGGAGAAGAGACCCAGTACTTC. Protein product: CASSSQRERGEETQYF.

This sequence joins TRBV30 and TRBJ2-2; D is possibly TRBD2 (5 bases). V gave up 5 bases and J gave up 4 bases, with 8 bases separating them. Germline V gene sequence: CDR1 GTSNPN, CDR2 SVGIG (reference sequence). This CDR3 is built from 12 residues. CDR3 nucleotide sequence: TGTGCCTGGGCTACTAGCACCGGGGAGCTGTTTTTT. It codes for CAWATSTGELFF.

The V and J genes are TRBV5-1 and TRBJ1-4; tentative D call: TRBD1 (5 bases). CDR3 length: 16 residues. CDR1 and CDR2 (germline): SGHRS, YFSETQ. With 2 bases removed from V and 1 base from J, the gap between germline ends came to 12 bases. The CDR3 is CASSFMGRGTNEKLFF. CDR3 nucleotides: TGCGCCAGCAGCTTCATGGGAAGGGGAACTAATGAAAAACTGTTTTTT.

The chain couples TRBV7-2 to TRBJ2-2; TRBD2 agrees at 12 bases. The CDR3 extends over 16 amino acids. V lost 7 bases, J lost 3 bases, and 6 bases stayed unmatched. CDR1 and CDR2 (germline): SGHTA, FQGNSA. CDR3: CASKTSGRMHTGELFF. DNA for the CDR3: TGTGCCAGCAAGACTAGCGGGAGAATGCACACCGGGGAGCTGTTTTTT.

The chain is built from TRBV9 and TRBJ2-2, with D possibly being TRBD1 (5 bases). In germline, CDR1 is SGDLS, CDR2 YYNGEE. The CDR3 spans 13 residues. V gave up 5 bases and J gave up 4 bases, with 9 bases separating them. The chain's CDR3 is CASSRRATGELFF. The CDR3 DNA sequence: TGTGCCAGCAGTCGCAGGGCCACCGGGGAGCTGTTTTTT.

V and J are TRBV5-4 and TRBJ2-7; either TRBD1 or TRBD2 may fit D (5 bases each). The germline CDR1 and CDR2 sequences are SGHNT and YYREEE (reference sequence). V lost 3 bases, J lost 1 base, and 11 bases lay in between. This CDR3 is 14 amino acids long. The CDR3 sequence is CASSWDRNSYEQYF. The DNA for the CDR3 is TGTGCCAGCAGCTGGGACCGGAATTCCTACGAGCAGTACTTC.

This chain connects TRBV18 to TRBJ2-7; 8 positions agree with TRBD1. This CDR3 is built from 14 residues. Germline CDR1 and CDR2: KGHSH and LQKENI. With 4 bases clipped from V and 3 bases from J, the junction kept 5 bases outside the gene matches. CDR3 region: CASSQPGQDYEQYF. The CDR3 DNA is TGTGCCAGCTCACAACCGGGACAGGACTACGAGCAGTACTTC.

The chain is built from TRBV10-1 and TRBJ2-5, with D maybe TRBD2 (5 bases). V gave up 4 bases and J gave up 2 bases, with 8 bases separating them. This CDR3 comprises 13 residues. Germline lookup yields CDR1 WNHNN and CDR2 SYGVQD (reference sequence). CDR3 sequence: CASSAGIQETQYF. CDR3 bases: TGCGCCAGCAGTGCGGGGATACAAGAGACCCAGTACTTC.

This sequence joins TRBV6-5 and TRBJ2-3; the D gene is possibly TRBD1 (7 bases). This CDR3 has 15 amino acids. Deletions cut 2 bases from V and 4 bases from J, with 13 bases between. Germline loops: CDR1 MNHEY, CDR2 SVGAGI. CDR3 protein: CASSYQGGMADTQYF. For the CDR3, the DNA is TGTGCCAGCAGTTACCAGGGGGGCATGGCAGATACGCAGTATTTT.

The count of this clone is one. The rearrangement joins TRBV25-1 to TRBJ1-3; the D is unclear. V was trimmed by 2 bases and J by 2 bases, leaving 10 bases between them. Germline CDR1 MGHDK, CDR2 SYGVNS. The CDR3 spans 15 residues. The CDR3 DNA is TGTGCCAGCAGTGAAACCTCCCTACCTGGAAACACCATATATTTT. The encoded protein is CASSETSLPGNTIYF.

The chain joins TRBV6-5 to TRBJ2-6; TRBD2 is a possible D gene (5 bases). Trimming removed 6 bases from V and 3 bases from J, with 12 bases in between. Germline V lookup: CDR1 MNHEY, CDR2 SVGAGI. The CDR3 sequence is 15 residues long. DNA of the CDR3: TGTGCCAGCAGCCGCAGCGGTGTTGGGGCCAACGTCCTGACTTTC. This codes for CASSRSGVGANVLTF.

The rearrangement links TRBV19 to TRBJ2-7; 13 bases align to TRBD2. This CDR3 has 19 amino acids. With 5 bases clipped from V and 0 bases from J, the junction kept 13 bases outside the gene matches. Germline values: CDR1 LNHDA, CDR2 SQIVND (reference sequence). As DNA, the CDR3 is TGTGCCAGTAGTTCTCGACCGGGACTAGCGGGGCTAAGCTCCTACGAGCAGTACTTC. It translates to CASSSRPGLAGLSSYEQYF.

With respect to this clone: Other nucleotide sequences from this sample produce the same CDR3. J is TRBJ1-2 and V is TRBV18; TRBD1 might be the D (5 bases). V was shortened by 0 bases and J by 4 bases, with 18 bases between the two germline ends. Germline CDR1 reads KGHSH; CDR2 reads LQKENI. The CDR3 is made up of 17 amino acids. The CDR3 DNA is TGTGCCAGCTCACCACCGGGGATCCAAGGGGAGAGCTATGGCTACACCTTC. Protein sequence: CASSPPGIQGESYGYTF.

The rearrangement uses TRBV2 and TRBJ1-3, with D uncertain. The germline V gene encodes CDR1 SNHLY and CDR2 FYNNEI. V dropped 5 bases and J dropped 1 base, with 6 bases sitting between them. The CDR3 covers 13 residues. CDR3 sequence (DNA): TGTGCCAGCAGTCGGAGGTCTGGAAACACCATATATTTT. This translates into CASSRRSGNTIYF.

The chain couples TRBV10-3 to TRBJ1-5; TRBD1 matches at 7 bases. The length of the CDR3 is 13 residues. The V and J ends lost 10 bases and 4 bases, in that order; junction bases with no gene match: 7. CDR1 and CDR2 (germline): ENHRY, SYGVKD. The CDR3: CATTGQFNQPQHF. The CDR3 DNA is TGTGCCACCACGGGACAGTTTAATCAGCCCCAGCATTTT.

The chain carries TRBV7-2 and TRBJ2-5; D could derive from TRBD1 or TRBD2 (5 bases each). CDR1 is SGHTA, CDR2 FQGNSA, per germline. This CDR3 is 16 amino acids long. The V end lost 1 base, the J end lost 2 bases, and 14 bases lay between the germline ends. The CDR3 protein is CASSLGVWGPQETQYF. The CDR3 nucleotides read TGTGCCAGCAGCTTAGGGGTCTGGGGACCTCAAGAGACCCAGTACTTC.

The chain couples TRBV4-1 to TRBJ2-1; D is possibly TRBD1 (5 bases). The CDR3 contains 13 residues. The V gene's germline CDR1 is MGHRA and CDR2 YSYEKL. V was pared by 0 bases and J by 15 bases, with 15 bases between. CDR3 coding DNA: TGCGCCAGCAGCCAAGAAAACAGGAACTGGAGGTTCTTC. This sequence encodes CASSQENRNWRFF.

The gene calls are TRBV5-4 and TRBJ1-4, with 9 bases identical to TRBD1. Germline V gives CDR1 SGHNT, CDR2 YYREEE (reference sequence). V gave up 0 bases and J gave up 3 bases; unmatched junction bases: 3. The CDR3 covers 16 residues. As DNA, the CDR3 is TGTGCCAGCAGCTTGGACAGGGGGCGGGCTAATGAAAAACTGTTTTTT. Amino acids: CASSLDRGRANEKLFF. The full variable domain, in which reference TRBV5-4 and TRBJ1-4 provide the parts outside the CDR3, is ETGVTQSPTHLIKTRGQQVTLRCSSQSGHNTVSWYQQALGQGPQFIFQYYREEENGRGNFPPRFSGLQFPNYSSELNVNALELDDSALYLCASSLDRGRANEKLFFGSGTQLSVL.

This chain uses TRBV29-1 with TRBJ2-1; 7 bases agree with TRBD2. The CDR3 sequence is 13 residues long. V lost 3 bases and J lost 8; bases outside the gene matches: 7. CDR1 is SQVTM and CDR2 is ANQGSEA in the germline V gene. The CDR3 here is CSVEAGVIDEQFF. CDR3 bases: TGCAGCGTTGAGGCGGGAGTTATTGATGAGCAGTTCTTC.

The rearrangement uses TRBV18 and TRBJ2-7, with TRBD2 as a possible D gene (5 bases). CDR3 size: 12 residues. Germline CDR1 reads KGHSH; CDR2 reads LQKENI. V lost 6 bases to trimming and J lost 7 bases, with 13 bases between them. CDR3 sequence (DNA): TGTGCCAGCTCCCCCGCCCCGGGGGAGCAGTACTTC. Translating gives CASSPAPGEQYF. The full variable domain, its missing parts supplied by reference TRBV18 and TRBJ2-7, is NAGVMQNPRHLVRRRGQEARLRCSPMKGHSHVYWYRQLPEEGLKFMVYLQKENIIDESGMPKERFSAEFPKEGPSILRIQQVVRGDSAAYFCASSPAPGEQYFGPGTRLTVT.